These 14 T cell receptor beta chains were all obtained from the same sample, sequenced in a study of preoperative IRX-2 immunotherapy in early breast cancer. Indicated treatment: preoperative locoregional IRX-2 cytokine immunotherapy. Some clones are missing from TCRdb's copy, which holds only in-frame ones; the method was immunoSEQ multiplex PCR. The profile shows over 55,000 clones, approximately 93% of them singletons. Specimen collection occurred from a patient treated with IRX-2 immunotherapy. The receptors originated from a human donor with breast cancer.

CDR3 in amino acids: CASSVVPGAEAFF. In DNA form, the CDR3 reads TGTGCCAGCAGCGTAGTTCCTGGGGCTGAAGCTTTCTTT. V gene TRBV9 combines with J gene TRBJ1-1; no definite D call. Trimming took off 0 bases at V and 6 bases at J, with 9 bases between the two ends. The CDR3 sequence is 13 residues long. Germline lookup yields CDR1 SGDLS and CDR2 YYNGEE.

This clone was observed a few times. The gene calls are TRBV29-1 and TRBJ1-4; D gene uncertain. The V and J ends lost 7 bases and 7 bases respectively, with 10 bases between them. CDR3 length equals 11 residues. Per the germline V gene, CDR1 is SQVTM and CDR2 is ANQGSEA. CDR3 sequence: CSGIDSEKLFF. The CDR3 nucleotides are TGCAGCGGGATAGATTCTGAAAAACTGTTTTTT.

This rearrangement joins TRBV10-3 to TRBJ2-7, with D perhaps TRBD1 or TRBD2 (5 bases each). The germline V gene has CDR1 ENHRY and CDR2 SYGVKD. This CDR3 has 17 residues. Deletions cut 5 bases from V and 1 base from J, with 21 bases between. In DNA form, the CDR3 reads TGTGCCATCAGTTCCAACATGGGGCGGAGGCCATCCTACGAGCAGTACTTC. It is translated as CAISSNMGRRPSYEQYF.

V usage is TRBV10-3 and J usage is TRBJ2-7; TRBD1 matches 10 bases. Germline V gives CDR1 ENHRY, CDR2 SYGVKD. This CDR3 is built from 15 residues. J was trimmed by 1 base and V by 6 bases; bases with no gene match: 6. In DNA, the CDR3 is TGTGCCATCAGGGCCGGGACAGGGGAATCCTACGAGCAGTACTTC. Translation gives CAIRAGTGESYEQYF.

V and J are TRBV15 and TRBJ2-2; D unresolved. There are 15 residues in the CDR3. Germline CDR1 reads LNHNV; CDR2 reads YYDKDF (reference sequence). Between the trimmed V and J ends, which lost 0 bases and 1 base, there was a span of 6 bases. The DNA for the CDR3 is TGTGCCACCAGCAGAGATTTTGGGAACACCGGGGAGCTGTTTTTT. Protein: CATSRDFGNTGELFF.

This chain connects TRBV5-1 to TRBJ2-5; 8 nucleotides match TRBD2. The CDR3 extends over 15 amino acids. The germline gives CDR1 SGHRS, CDR2 YFSETQ. The V gene end was trimmed by 7 bases and the J gene end by 1 base; junction bases not matched to a gene: 9. The CDR3 DNA follows: TGCGCCAGCCGACGACGAAGCGGGGGCCAAGAGACCCAGTACTTC. Its protein product is CASRRRSGGQETQYF.

The chain joins TRBV28 to TRBJ2-7, with D maybe TRBD2 (5 bases). CDR3 size: 12 residues. V was clipped by 3 bases and J by 3 bases, with 6 bases between them. Germline V gives CDR1 MDHEN, CDR2 SYDVKM. CDR3 protein: CASSFRDYEQYF. The CDR3 region has the DNA TGTGCCAGCAGTTTCCGGGACTACGAGCAGTACTTC.

This chain's CDR3 is CASGGYNEQFF. In nucleotides, the CDR3 is TGTGCCAGTGGGGGGTACAATGAGCAGTTCTTC. The rearrangement joins TRBV19 to TRBJ2-1, with a tentative D call TRBD2 (6 bases). Germline loops: CDR1 LNHDA, CDR2 SQIVND (reference sequence). V lost 8 bases and J lost 4, with 6 bases in between. The CDR3 has 11 residues. The complete variable domain, with remaining parts taken from reference TRBV19 and TRBJ2-1, reads DGGITQSPKYLFRKEGQNVTLSCEQNLNHDAMYWYRQDPGQGLRLIYYSQIVNDFQKGDIAEGYSVSREKKESFPLTVTSAQKNPTAFYLCASGGYNEQFFGPGTRLTVL.

The chain links TRBV29-1 to TRBJ1-4; weak D call: TRBD1 (5 bases). The CDR3 contains 11 residues. Germline CDR1 SQVTM, CDR2 ANQGSEA. For the CDR3, the DNA is TGCACGGGGACCGTAAATGAAAAACTGTTTTTT. The encoded protein is CTGTVNEKLFF.

The V and J genes are TRBV7-9 and TRBJ2-3; D may be TRBD1 or TRBD2 (5 bases each). The length of the CDR3 is 15 residues. CDR1 is SEHNR and CDR2 is FQNEAQ in the germline V gene (reference sequence). Trimming stripped 0 bases from V and 4 bases from J, with 11 bases between. CDR3 protein: CASSLAPGPADTQYF. Written as DNA, the CDR3 is TGTGCCAGCAGCTTAGCGCCGGGGCCTGCAGATACGCAGTATTTT.

The chain couples TRBV14 to TRBJ2-2, with no clear D. From germline, CDR1 is SGHDN and CDR2 FVKESK. The CDR3 loop spans 17 amino acids. Deletions cut 3 bases from V and 2 bases from J, with 16 bases between. CDR3 amino acids: CASSHRGGWSNTGELFF. The CDR3 coding sequence is TGTGCCAGCAGCCACCGCGGCGGCTGGAGCAACACCGGGGAGCTGTTTTTT.

This chain links TRBV6-5 with TRBJ2-3; D tentatively fits TRBD1 or TRBD2 (6 bases each). Germline-derived CDR1 and CDR2 are MNHEY and SVGAGI. CDR3 length: 14 amino acids. Trimming pared 3 bases from V and 4 bases from J, leaving 11 bases between. The CDR3 spells CASSYGGLADTQYF. DNA of the CDR3: TGTGCCAGCAGTTATGGGGGGCTGGCAGATACGCAGTATTTT.

This clone was seen only once. The chain employs TRBV19 and TRBJ1-5; tentative D call: TRBD1 (6 bases). The germline V gene encodes CDR1 LNHDA and CDR2 SQIVND (reference sequence). V shed 6 bases and J shed 2 bases, with 20 bases lying between them. The CDR3 totals 17 residues. The CDR3 spells CASRERRGVNGNQPQHF. CDR3 nucleotides: TGTGCCAGTAGAGAAAGGAGGGGGGTGAATGGCAATCAGCCCCAGCATTTT.

The chain employs TRBV6-5 and TRBJ1-5, with TRBD1 matching 8 bases. CDR1 is MNHEY and CDR2 is SVGAGI in the germline V gene. This CDR3 comprises 14 residues. V was pared by 6 bases and J by 3 bases, with 4 bases of the junction left unmatched. The CDR3 bases are TGTGCCAGCAGAAAGGGACAGGCCAATCAGCCCCAGCATTTT. Translating gives CASRKGQANQPQHF.